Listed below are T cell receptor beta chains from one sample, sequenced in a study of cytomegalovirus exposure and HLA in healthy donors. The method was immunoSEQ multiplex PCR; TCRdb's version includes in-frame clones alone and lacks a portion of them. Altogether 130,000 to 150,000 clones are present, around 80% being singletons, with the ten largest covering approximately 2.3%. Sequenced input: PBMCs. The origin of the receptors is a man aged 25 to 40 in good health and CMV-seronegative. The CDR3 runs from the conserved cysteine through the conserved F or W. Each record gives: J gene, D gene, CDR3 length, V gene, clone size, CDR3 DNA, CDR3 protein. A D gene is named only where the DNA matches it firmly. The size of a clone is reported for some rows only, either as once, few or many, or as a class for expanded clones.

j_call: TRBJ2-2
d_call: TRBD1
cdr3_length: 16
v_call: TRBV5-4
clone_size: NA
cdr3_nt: TGTGCCAGCAGCCCGAACAGGGGTGGGACCTACGGGGAGCTGTTTTTT
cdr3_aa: CASSPNRGGTYGELFF

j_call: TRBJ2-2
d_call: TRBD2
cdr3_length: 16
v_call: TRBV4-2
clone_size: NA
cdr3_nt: TGTGCCAGCAGCCACGGACTAGCGGGGGGGCCCGGGGAGCTGTTTTTT
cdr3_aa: CASSHGLAGGPGELFF

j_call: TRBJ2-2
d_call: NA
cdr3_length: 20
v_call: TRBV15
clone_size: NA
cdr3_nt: TGTGCCACCAGCAGAGAAGCCCTTGCTAGCAGATATACTGATGGCGGGGAGCTGTTTTTT
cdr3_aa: CATSREALASRYTDGGELFF

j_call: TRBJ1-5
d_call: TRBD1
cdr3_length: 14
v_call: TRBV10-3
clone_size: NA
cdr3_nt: TGTGCCATCAGCAGACAGGGGGTTAATCAGCCCCAGCATTTT
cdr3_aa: CAISRQGVNQPQHF

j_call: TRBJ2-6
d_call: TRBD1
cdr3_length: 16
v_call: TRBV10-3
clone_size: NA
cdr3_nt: TGTGCCATCAGTAACACAGGGGGCGCTGGGGCCAACGTCCTGACTTTC
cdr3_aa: CAISNTGGAGANVLTF

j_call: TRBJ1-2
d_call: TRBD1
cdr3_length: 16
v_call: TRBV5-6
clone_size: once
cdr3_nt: TGTGCCAGCAGCTCCCCGGGACAGGGGACTAACTATGGCTACACCTTC
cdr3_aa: CASSSPGQGTNYGYTF

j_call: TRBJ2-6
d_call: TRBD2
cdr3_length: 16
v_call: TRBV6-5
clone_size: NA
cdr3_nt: TGTGCCAGCAGTTATGGCGGGGGAAGTGGGGCCAACGTCCTGACTTTC
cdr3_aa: CASSYGGGSGANVLTF

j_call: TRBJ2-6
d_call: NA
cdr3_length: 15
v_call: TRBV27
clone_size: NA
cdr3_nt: TGTGCCAGCAGTGTCAGATCCTCTGGGGCCAACGTCCTGACTTTC
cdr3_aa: CASSVRSSGANVLTF

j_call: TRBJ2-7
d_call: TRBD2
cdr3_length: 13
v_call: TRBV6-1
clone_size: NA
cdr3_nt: TGTGCCAGCAGGGAGCGGGGCGGGTACGAGCAGTACTTC
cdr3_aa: CASRERGGYEQYF

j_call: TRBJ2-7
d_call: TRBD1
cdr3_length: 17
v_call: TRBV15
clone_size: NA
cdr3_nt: TGTGCCACCAGCAGAGATCGGGGACAGTCGGTACTCTACGAGCAGTACTTC
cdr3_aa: CATSRDRGQSVLYEQYF

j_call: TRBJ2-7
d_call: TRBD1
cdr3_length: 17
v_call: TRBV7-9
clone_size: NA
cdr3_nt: TGTGCCAGCAGCTACCATCTCCGGGACAGGGGGCAATACGAGCAGTACTTC
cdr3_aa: CASSYHLRDRGQYEQYF

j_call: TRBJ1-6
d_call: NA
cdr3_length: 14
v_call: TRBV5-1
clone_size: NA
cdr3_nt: TGCGCCAGCAGCTTGTCAGGAGGCCCTGGGGCCCTCCACTTT
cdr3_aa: CASSLSGGPGALHF

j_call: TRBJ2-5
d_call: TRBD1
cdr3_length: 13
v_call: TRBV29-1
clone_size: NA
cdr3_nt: TGCAGCGTCGACCGGGACAGGGGGGAGACCCAGTACTTC
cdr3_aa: CSVDRDRGETQYF

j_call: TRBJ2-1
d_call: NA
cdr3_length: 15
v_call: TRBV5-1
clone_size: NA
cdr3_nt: TGCGCCAGCAGCTTGGAGACACCTTCCTACAATGAGCAGTTCTTC
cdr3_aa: CASSLETPSYNEQFF

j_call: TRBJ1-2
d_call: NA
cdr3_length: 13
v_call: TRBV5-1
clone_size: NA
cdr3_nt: TGCGCCAGCAGCTTATCACAGCTCTATGGCTACACCTTC
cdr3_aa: CASSLSQLYGYTF

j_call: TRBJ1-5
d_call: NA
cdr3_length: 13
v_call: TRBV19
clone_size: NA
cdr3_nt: TGTGCCAGTGCGGAAGTAGACAATCAGCCCCAGCATTTT
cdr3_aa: CASAEVDNQPQHF

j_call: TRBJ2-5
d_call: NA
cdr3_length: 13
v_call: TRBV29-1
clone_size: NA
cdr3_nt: TGCAGTGTCGGGGGCGGGAGACAGGAGACCCAGTACTTC
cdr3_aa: CSVGGGRQETQYF

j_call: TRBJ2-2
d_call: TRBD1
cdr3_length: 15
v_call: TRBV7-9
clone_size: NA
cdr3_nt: TGTGCCAGCAGCTCGGACAGGGGGCACACCGGGGAGCTGTTTTTT
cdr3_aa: CASSSDRGHTGELFF